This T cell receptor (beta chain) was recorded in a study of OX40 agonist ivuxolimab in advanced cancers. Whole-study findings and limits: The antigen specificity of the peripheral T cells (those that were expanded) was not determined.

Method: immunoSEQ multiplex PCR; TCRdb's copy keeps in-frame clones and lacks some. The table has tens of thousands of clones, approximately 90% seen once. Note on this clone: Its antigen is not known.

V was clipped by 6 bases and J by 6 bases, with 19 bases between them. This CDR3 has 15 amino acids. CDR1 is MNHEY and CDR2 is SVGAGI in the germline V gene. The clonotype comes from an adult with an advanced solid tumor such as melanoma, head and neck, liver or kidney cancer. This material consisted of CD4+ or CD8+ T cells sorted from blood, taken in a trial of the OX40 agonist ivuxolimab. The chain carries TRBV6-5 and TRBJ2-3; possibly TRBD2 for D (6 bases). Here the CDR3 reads CASSPSDRGMDTQYF. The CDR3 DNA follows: TGTGCCAGCAGCCCTAGCGACCGTGGGATGGATACGCAGTATTTT.